The rows below give T cell receptor beta chains drawn from one sample of a study of chemoradiotherapy in HPV16-positive cancers. Clones were sequenced by immunoSEQ multiplex PCR, and TCRdb holds only the in-frame ones, with some missing. The sample has 25,000 to 40,000 clones; 89% are singletons. Material: blood, obtained from a patient who underwent chemoradiotherapy. Source of these receptors: a human donor with HPV-associated anogenital cancer. CDR3s include the opening cysteine and the closing phenylalanine or tryptophan. Fields, in order: CDR3 DNA, CDR3 protein, D gene, J gene, V gene, clone size. The D gene is left open where the match is weak. A clone size is listed for some rows: how often the clone was seen (once, few, many), or a class if it is expanded.

cdr3_nt: TGTGCCAGCAGCCCACTTGGAAGCAATCAGCCCCAGCATTTT
cdr3_aa: CASSPLGSNQPQHF
d_call: .
j_call: TRBJ1-5
v_call: TRBV7-2
clone_size: .

cdr3_nt: TGTGCCAGCAGTAGGACTAGCGGTGGCAACGAGCAGTACTTC
cdr3_aa: CASSRTSGGNEQYF
d_call: TRBD2
j_call: TRBJ2-7
v_call: TRBV5-4
clone_size: .

cdr3_nt: TGTGCCAGCAGCCCTTCCTGGAACTACGAGCAGTACTTC
cdr3_aa: CASSPSWNYEQYF
d_call: .
j_call: TRBJ2-7
v_call: TRBV7-2
clone_size: .

cdr3_nt: TGTGCCAGCAGGCAGGGGACAGAACAAAATGGCTACACCTTC
cdr3_aa: CASRQGTEQNGYTF
d_call: TRBD1
j_call: TRBJ1-2
v_call: TRBV6-5
clone_size: .

cdr3_nt: TGTGCCAGCAGCCCTTTTGCCGTGGATACGCAGTATTTT
cdr3_aa: CASSPFAVDTQYF
d_call: .
j_call: TRBJ2-3
v_call: TRBV7-2
clone_size: few

cdr3_nt: TGTGCCAGCAGCAGCAGCTGGGCCGGGACTAGCGGGGGTGTGCAGTATTTT
cdr3_aa: CASSSSWAGTSGGVQYF
d_call: TRBD2
j_call: TRBJ2-3
v_call: TRBV5-4
clone_size: .

cdr3_nt: TGTGCCAGCAGCACTGGGACAGGGGCCCACGAGCAGTACTTC
cdr3_aa: CASSTGTGAHEQYF
d_call: TRBD1
j_call: TRBJ2-7
v_call: TRBV11-3
clone_size: .

cdr3_nt: TGTGCCAGCAGACCGGGACAGGGACCCTACGAGCAGTACTTC
cdr3_aa: CASRPGQGPYEQYF
d_call: TRBD1
j_call: TRBJ2-7
v_call: TRBV6-6
clone_size: .

cdr3_nt: TGCGCCAGCGGGTCTCAGGGTGCGAACACCGGGGAGCTGTTTTTT
cdr3_aa: CASGSQGANTGELFF
d_call: .
j_call: TRBJ2-2
v_call: TRBV5-1
clone_size: .

cdr3_nt: TGCGCCAGCAGCTCGTCCGAGACTAGCGGGAATGAGCAGTTCTTC
cdr3_aa: CASSSSETSGNEQFF
d_call: TRBD2
j_call: TRBJ2-1
v_call: TRBV5-1
clone_size: once

cdr3_nt: TGTGCCAGCAGCTTGGACGGTCTCTATGGCTACACCTTC
cdr3_aa: CASSLDGLYGYTF
d_call: .
j_call: TRBJ1-2
v_call: TRBV7-2
clone_size: .

cdr3_nt: TGTGCCAGCAGTCCCCGGACAGGGTATCCGTGGACCTTC
cdr3_aa: CASSPRTGYPWTF
d_call: TRBD1
j_call: TRBJ1-2
v_call: TRBV6-1
clone_size: .

cdr3_nt: TGTGCCAGCAGCTTGGGGGACAGGGGGCATCGAGGCTACACCTTC
cdr3_aa: CASSLGDRGHRGYTF
d_call: TRBD1
j_call: TRBJ1-2
v_call: TRBV7-9
clone_size: once

cdr3_nt: TGTGCCAGTAGTATGCTACCAGGGGGCGAGCAGTACTTC
cdr3_aa: CASSMLPGGEQYF
d_call: TRBD1
j_call: TRBJ2-7
v_call: TRBV19
clone_size: .

cdr3_nt: TGCGCCAGCAGCCAAGATGCAGGGGGGGGTGATACGCAGTATTTT
cdr3_aa: CASSQDAGGGDTQYF
d_call: .
j_call: TRBJ2-3
v_call: TRBV4-3
clone_size: .

cdr3_nt: TGTGCCAGCAGTGAACGGGACAACACTGAAGCTTTCTTT
cdr3_aa: CASSERDNTEAFF
d_call: .
j_call: TRBJ1-1
v_call: TRBV6-4
clone_size: .

cdr3_nt: TGTGCCAGCTCACCCATGGAGGGCACAACTGCGGACTCTGGAAACACCATATATTTT
cdr3_aa: CASSPMEGTTADSGNTIYF
d_call: .
j_call: TRBJ1-3
v_call: TRBV18
clone_size: .

cdr3_nt: TGCGCCAGCAGCTTGGTTACAGGGGACGGCTACACCTTC
cdr3_aa: CASSLVTGDGYTF
d_call: TRBD1
j_call: TRBJ1-2
v_call: TRBV5-1
clone_size: .

cdr3_nt: TGTGCCAGCTCACCAAATCGACAGGGGGATCAGCCCCAGCATTTT
cdr3_aa: CASSPNRQGDQPQHF
d_call: TRBD1
j_call: TRBJ1-5
v_call: TRBV18
clone_size: .

cdr3_nt: TGTGCCAGCAGCTTTAGCGGGGGGGCTGGCATTCAGTACTTC
cdr3_aa: CASSFSGGAGIQYF
d_call: TRBD2
j_call: TRBJ2-4
v_call: TRBV5-4
clone_size: .

cdr3_nt: TGTGCCAGCAGTGTCATAAGGACTGAAGCTTTCTTT
cdr3_aa: CASSVIRTEAFF
d_call: .
j_call: TRBJ1-1
v_call: TRBV6-5
clone_size: few

cdr3_nt: TGTGCCAGCAGCGGGGCCACCTACAATGAGCAGTTCTTC
cdr3_aa: CASSGATYNEQFF
d_call: .
j_call: TRBJ2-1
v_call: TRBV11-2
clone_size: .

cdr3_nt: TGTGCCAGCAGCCCGGGGGGGGCCGGCACTGAAGCTTTCTTT
cdr3_aa: CASSPGGAGTEAFF
d_call: .
j_call: TRBJ1-1
v_call: TRBV7-2
clone_size: .

cdr3_nt: TGTGCCAGCAGCAGGGGACAGTCGAACACTGAAGCTTTCTTT
cdr3_aa: CASSRGQSNTEAFF
d_call: TRBD1
j_call: TRBJ1-1
v_call: TRBV5-6
clone_size: .

cdr3_nt: TGTGCCTGGAGTGTAAGAAGAGGGGGCGAGCAGTACTTC
cdr3_aa: CAWSVRRGGEQYF
d_call: .
j_call: TRBJ2-7
v_call: TRBV30
clone_size: .

cdr3_nt: TGTGCCAGCAGTTTGGGACTAGCGGGGCTCAATGAGCAGTTCTTC
cdr3_aa: CASSLGLAGLNEQFF
d_call: TRBD2
j_call: TRBJ2-1
v_call: TRBV6-1
clone_size: .

cdr3_nt: TGTGCCAGTAGTATAATGGGGGGACAAGAGACCCAGTACTTC
cdr3_aa: CASSIMGGQETQYF
d_call: .
j_call: TRBJ2-5
v_call: TRBV19
clone_size: .

cdr3_nt: TGTGCCAGCAGCTTGGTCGGGACCCGGAACACCGGGGAGCTGTTTTTT
cdr3_aa: CASSLVGTRNTGELFF
d_call: .
j_call: TRBJ2-2
v_call: TRBV5-5
clone_size: .

cdr3_nt: TGTGCCAGCAGCCTAAGACAGGGGCTTATTGGCTACACCTTC
cdr3_aa: CASSLRQGLIGYTF
d_call: TRBD1
j_call: TRBJ1-2
v_call: TRBV2
clone_size: .

cdr3_nt: TGTGCCAGCAGCTCACTCGGCCGAGGGGGCGAGACCCAGTACTTC
cdr3_aa: CASSSLGRGGETQYF
d_call: TRBD1
j_call: TRBJ2-5
v_call: TRBV9
clone_size: .

cdr3_nt: TGTGCCAGCAGCGGGTTTGGACACTATGGCTACACCTTC
cdr3_aa: CASSGFGHYGYTF
d_call: .
j_call: TRBJ1-2
v_call: TRBV7-2
clone_size: .

cdr3_nt: TGCGCCAGCAGCCCGGGACAGGTCGAGACTGAAGCTTTCTTT
cdr3_aa: CASSPGQVETEAFF
d_call: TRBD1
j_call: TRBJ1-1
v_call: TRBV5-1
clone_size: .

cdr3_nt: TGTGCCAGCAGTTACCTACCCTGGGGGACTGAAGCTTTCTTT
cdr3_aa: CASSYLPWGTEAFF
d_call: .
j_call: TRBJ1-1
v_call: TRBV6-5
clone_size: .

cdr3_nt: TGTGCCAGCAGTGCTGACAGGGACACTGAAGCTTTCTTT
cdr3_aa: CASSADRDTEAFF
d_call: TRBD1
j_call: TRBJ1-1
v_call: TRBV6-1
clone_size: few

cdr3_nt: TGTGCCAGCAGCTTAGGTCGCAGCTCTGGAAACACCATATATTTT
cdr3_aa: CASSLGRSSGNTIYF
d_call: .
j_call: TRBJ1-3
v_call: TRBV7-2
clone_size: .

cdr3_nt: TGTGCCAGTAGTATAGGGCAGGGCGGCAATCAGCCCCAGCATTTT
cdr3_aa: CASSIGQGGNQPQHF
d_call: .
j_call: TRBJ1-5
v_call: TRBV19
clone_size: once

cdr3_nt: TGTGCCAGCAGGTGGGACGGGAGCTCCTACAATGAGCAGTTCTTC
cdr3_aa: CASRWDGSSYNEQFF
d_call: .
j_call: TRBJ2-1
v_call: TRBV27
clone_size: .

cdr3_nt: TGTGCCAGCAGTGAAAGAACGGGGGGGCGGTTCATTTCCTACAATGAGCAGTTCTTC
cdr3_aa: CASSERTGGRFISYNEQFF
d_call: TRBD2
j_call: TRBJ2-1
v_call: TRBV6-1
clone_size: .

cdr3_nt: TGCGCCAGCAGCTTAGACGGCTCCTACGAGCAGTACTTC
cdr3_aa: CASSLDGSYEQYF
d_call: .
j_call: TRBJ2-7
v_call: TRBV5-1
clone_size: .

cdr3_nt: TGTGCCAGCCATAGGGGCTCTAACTATGGCTACACCTTC
cdr3_aa: CASHRGSNYGYTF
d_call: .
j_call: TRBJ1-2
v_call: TRBV11-2
clone_size: .

cdr3_nt: TGCGCCAGCAGTCCACTTCAGGACTATGGCTACACCTTC
cdr3_aa: CASSPLQDYGYTF
d_call: .
j_call: TRBJ1-2
v_call: TRBV10-1
clone_size: once